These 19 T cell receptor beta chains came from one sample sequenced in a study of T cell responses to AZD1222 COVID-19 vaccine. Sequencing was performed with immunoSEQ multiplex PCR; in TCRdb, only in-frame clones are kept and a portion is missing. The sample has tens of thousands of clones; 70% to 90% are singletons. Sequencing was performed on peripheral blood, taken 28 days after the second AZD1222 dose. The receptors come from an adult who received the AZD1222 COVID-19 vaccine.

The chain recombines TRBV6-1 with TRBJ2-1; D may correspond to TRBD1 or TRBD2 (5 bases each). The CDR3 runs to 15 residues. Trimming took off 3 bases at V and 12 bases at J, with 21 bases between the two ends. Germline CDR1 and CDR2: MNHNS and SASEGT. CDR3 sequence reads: CASSDSPRDPRGQFF. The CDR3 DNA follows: TGTGCCAGCAGTGACAGCCCCCGGGACCCGCGTGGGCAGTTCTTC.

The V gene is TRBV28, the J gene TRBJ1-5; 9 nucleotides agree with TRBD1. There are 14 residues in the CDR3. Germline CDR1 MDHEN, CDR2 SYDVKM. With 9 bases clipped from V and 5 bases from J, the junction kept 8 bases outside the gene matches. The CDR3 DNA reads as TGTGCCAGTTACCCGACAGGGGGGCATCAGCCCCAGCATTTT. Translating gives CASYPTGGHQPQHF.

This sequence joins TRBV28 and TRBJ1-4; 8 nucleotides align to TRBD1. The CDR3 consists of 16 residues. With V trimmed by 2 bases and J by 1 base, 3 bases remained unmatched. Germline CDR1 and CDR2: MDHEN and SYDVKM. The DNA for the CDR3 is TGTGCCAGCAGTTTACAGGGGGCGGTAACTAATGAAAAACTGTTTTTT. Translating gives CASSLQGAVTNEKLFF.

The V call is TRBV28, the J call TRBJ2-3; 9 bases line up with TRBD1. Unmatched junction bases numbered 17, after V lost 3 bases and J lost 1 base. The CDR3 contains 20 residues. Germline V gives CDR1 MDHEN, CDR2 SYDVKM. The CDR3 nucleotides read TGTGCCAGCAGTTTGACACAACCTACAGGGGGCGGTCAGCGCACAGATACGCAGTATTTT. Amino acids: CASSLTQPTGGGQRTDTQYF.

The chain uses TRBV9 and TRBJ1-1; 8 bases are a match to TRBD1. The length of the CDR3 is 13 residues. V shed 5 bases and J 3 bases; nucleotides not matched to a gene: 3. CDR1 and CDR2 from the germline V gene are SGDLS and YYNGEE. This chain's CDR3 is CASRQGVDTEAFF. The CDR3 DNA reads TGTGCCAGCAGACAGGGGGTCGACACTGAAGCTTTCTTT.

The CDR3 here is CASSRPGQGLGTGELFF. CDR3 sequence (DNA): TGTGCCAGCAGCAGGCCGGGACAGGGCCTTGGGACCGGGGAGCTGTTTTTT. The rearrangement links TRBV21-1 to TRBJ2-2; TRBD1 is the table's D call and was not checked against the DNA. TRBV21-1 is tagged as a pseudogene. CDR3 length: 17 amino acids.

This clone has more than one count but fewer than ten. The CDR3 nucleotides are TGTGCCAGCAGCTTAGACGGGGGCCTCCAAGAGACCCAGTACTTC. Encoded protein: CASSLDGGLQETQYF. The rearrangement joins TRBV13 to TRBJ2-5; D could derive from TRBD1 or TRBD2 (6 bases each). Trimming took off 1 base at V and 1 base at J, with 10 bases between the two ends. CDR1 is PRHDT and CDR2 is FYEKMQ in the germline V gene (reference sequence). The CDR3 runs 15 residues. The full variable domain, in which reference TRBV13 and TRBJ2-5 provide the parts outside the CDR3, is AAGVIQSPRHLIKEKRETATLKCYPIPRHDTVYWYQQGPGQDPQFLISFYEKMQSDKGSIPDRFSAQQFSDYHSELNMSSLELGDSALYFCASSLDGGLQETQYFGPGTRLLVL.

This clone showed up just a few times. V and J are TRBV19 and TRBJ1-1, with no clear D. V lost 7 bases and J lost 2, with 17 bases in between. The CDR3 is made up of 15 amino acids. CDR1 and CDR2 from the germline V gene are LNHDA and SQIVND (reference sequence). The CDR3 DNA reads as TGTGCCAGTAAGCGGGCTTGGACGGCAAACACTGAAGCTTTCTTT. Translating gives CASKRAWTANTEAFF.

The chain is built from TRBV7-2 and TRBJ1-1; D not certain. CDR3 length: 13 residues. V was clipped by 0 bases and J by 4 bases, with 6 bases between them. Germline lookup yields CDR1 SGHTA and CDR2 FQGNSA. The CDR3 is CASSLAAPTEAFF. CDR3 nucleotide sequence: TGTGCCAGCAGCTTAGCGGCCCCCACTGAAGCTTTCTTT. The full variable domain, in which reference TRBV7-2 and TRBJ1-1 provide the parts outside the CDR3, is GAGVSQSPSNKVTEKGKDVELRCDPISGHTALYWYRQSLGQGLEFLIYFQGNSAPDKSGLPSDRFSAERTGGSVSTLTIQRTQQEDSAVYLCASSLAAPTEAFFGQGTRLTVV.

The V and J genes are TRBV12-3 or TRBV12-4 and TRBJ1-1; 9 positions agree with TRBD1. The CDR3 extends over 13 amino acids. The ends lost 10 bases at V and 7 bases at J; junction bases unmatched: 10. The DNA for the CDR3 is TGTGCCACCGCGACAGGGGGAAAGAGTGAAGCTTTCTTT. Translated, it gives CATATGGKSEAFF.

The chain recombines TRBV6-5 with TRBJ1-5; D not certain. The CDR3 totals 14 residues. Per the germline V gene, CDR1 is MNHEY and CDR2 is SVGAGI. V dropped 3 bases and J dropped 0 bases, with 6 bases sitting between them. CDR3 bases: TGTGCCAGCAGTTATCTCCTTAGCAATCAGCCCCAGCATTTT. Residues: CASSYLLSNQPQHF.

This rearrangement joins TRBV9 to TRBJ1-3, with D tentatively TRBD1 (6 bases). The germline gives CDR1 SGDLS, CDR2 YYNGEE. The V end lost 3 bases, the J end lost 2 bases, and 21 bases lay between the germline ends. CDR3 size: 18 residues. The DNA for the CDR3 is TGTGCCAGCAGCGCGAGGAGGGGGGGGGCAGCCGCTGGAAACACCATATATTTT. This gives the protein CASSARRGGAAAGNTIYF.

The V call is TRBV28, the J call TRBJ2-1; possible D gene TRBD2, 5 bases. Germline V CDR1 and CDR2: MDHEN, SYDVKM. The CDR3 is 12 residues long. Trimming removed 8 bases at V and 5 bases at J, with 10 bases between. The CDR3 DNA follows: TGTGCCAGCGACGGGATTAACAATGAGCAGTTCTTC. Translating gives CASDGINNEQFF.

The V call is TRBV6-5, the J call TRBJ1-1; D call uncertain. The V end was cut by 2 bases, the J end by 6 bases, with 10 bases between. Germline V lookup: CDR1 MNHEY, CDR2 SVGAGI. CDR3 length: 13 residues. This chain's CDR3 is CASSYGVRSEAFF. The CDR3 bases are TGTGCCAGCAGTTACGGGGTTAGGTCTGAAGCTTTCTTT.

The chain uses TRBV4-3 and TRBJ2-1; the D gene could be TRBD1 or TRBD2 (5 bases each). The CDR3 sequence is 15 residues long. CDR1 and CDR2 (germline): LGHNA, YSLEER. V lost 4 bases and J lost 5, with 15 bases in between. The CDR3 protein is CASSPRGAGNNEQFF. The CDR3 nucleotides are TGCGCCAGCAGCCCACGAGGGGCAGGGAACAATGAGCAGTTCTTC.

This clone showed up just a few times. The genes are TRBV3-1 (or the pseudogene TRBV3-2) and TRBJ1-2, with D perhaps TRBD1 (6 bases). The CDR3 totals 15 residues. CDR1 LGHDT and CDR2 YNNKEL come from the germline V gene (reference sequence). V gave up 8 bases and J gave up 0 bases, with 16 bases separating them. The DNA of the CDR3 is TGTGCCAGCCCCTACCAGGGGTGGACTAACTATGGCTACACCTTC. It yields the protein CASPYQGWTNYGYTF.

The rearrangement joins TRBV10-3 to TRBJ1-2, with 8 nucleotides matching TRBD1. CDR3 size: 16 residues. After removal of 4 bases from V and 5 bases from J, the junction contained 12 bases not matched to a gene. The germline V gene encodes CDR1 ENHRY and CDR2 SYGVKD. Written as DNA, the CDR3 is TGTGCCATCAGTGGTTCTAGGGGACAGGACGCGTATGGCTACACCTTC. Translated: CAISGSRGQDAYGYTF.

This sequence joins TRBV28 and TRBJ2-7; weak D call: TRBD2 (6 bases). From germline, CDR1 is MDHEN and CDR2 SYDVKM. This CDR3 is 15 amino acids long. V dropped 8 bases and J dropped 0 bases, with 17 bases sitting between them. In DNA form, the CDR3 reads TGTGCCAGCCTCGCCGGGGGACGAAGCTCCTACGAGCAGTACTTC. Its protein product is CASLAGGRSSYEQYF.

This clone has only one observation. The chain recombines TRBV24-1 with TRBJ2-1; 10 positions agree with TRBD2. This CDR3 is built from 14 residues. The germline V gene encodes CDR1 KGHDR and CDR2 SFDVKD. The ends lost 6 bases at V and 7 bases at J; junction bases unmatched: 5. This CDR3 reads CATSPAGGPNEQFF. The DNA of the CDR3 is TGTGCCACCAGTCCAGCGGGGGGGCCTAATGAGCAGTTCTTC.